Presented here are 4 T cell receptor beta chains from one specimen sequenced in a study of blood T cell repertoires in COVID-19. TCRdb's table, derived via immunoSEQ multiplex PCR, lists solely in-frame clones and lacks some. This sample carries approximately 260,000 clones, approximately 86% of them seen once, and the ten largest clones take around 3.6%. The sequenced sample consisted of peripheral blood. These receptors were collected from a man between 18 and 29 years old with active or convalescent COVID-19.

The genes are TRBV11-2 and TRBJ2-5; D possibly corresponds to TRBD1 (6 bases). V was pared by 4 bases and J by 5 bases, with 17 bases between. The germline V gene has CDR1 SGHAT and CDR2 FQNNGV. The CDR3 loop spans 15 amino acids. CDR3 DNA: TGTGCCAGCAGCTCCCGACAGGCGACCCAGGAGACCCAGTACTTC. Translating it yields CASSSRQATQETQYF.

The chain joins TRBV30 to TRBJ2-6; 9 bases align to TRBD1. After removal of 3 bases from V and 0 bases from J, the junction contained 3 bases not matched to a gene. Germline CDR1 reads GTSNPN; CDR2 reads SVGIG (reference sequence). This CDR3 contains 16 residues. In nucleotides, the CDR3 is TGTGCCTGGAGGACAGGGGGATCCTCTGGGGCCAACGTCCTGACTTTC. It codes for CAWRTGGSSGANVLTF.

The chain has TRBV7-9 and TRBJ2-1; D unclear. Trimming shortened V by 10 bases and J by 4 bases, and 8 bases separated the two germline ends. Germline CDR1 SEHNR, CDR2 FQNEAQ (reference sequence). The CDR3 extends over 11 amino acids. The CDR3 bases are TGTGCCATACGAACTTACAATGAGCAGTTCTTC. This translates into CAIRTYNEQFF.

The genes are TRBV7-6 and TRBJ2-1, with 8 bases that match TRBD2. Germline V gene data show CDR1 as SGHVS and CDR2 as FNYEAQ. V trimming: 5 bases; J trimming: 4 bases; junction bases outside the gene matches: 7. The CDR3 has 15 residues. For the CDR3, the DNA is TGTGCCAGCAGCCGAGCGGGAGTTATGTACAATGAGCAGTTCTTC. This translates into CASSRAGVMYNEQFF.